Below, one T cell receptor beta chain is given with its context. CDR3 length equals 14 residues. The ends were cut back, 6 bases at V and 2 bases at J, with 13 bases in the middle. Germline CDR1 reads KGHSH; CDR2 reads LQKENI. The sample is drawn from a study of T-cell reconstitution after alpha-beta-depleted transplantation in children. Library preparation (for TCRbeta) was performed with unique molecular identifiers. MiXCR was run by TCRdb on the PCR reads, yielding one entry per CDR3 protein. The sample yields approximately 590,000 distinct CDR3 sequences, roughly a tenth seen once. This chain connects TRBV18 to TRBJ1-1; no firm D call. Sequencing used PBMCs from the stem cell graft donor, obtained from the stem cell graft. This clonotype originated in a human donor who donated a stem cell graft to a child with acute myeloid leukemia. In nucleotides, the CDR3 is TGTGCCAGCTCTCCCGGATTGGGCAACACTGAAGCTTTCTTT. Translation: CASSPGLGNTEAFF.